This T cell receptor (beta chain) was profiled in a study of T-cell memory formation after mild COVID-19. As for the study in general: Clusters were largely donor specific. Study conclusions and caveats: Cross-reactive memory appears to have joined, as suggested by some responding clones showing up in pre-infection memory. Contracting CD8+ clones were enriched in EMRA, CD4+ mainly in CM and EM.

5'RACE, which relied on constant-segment primers, yielded TCR alpha and TCR beta cDNA libraries carrying sample barcodes and UMIs. Via MiXCR, TCRdb re-called the 5' RACE reads, giving one row per CDR3 protein. The profile shows 350,000 to 450,000 distinct CDR3 sequences, approximately 27% of them singletons. This CDR3 region has 14 residues. Trimming left V 6 bases short and J 1 base short, with 12 bases between. With respect to this clonotype: Its antigen remains unidentified.

The TCR originated in an adult woman who had mild COVID-19 (a few samples of this study predate the infection). Cell type and time point are not known. The chain uses TRBV12-3 or TRBV12-4 and TRBJ2-5; D is ambiguous. The sequenced sample consisted of PBMCs or a T cell subset sorted from them (not recorded which). DNA for the CDR3: TGTGCCAGCAGCCCCTTTCGTGGCCAAGAGACCCAGTACTTC. Amino acid sequence: CASSPFRGQETQYF.